A single sample is the source of the 20 T cell receptor beta chains below, sequenced in a study of CD8+CD57+ T cells in acquired aplastic anemia. It was genomic DNA that served as the template for profiling TCR beta VDJ and CDR3. One entry per CDR3 protein results from TCRdb running MiXCR on the reads. The data contain fewer than 200,000 distinct CDR3 sequences, roughly half of them singletons. Sequencing was done on patients that had shown CD8+CD57+ cell expansion by flow cytometry. Sequenced sample: sorted CD4+, CD8+, or CD8+CD57+ T cells (not recorded which) from PBMCs. The receptors originated from a human donor with aplastic anemia.

There are many counts of this clonotype. The rearrangement links TRBV20-1 to TRBJ2-7; D gene uncertain. This CDR3 has 14 amino acids. With 4 bases removed from V and 4 bases from J, the gap between germline ends came to 17 bases. Per germline, CDR1 DFQATT and CDR2 SNEGSKA (reference sequence). The DNA for the CDR3 is TGCAGTGCTATCCCGCAGGCCTCCCTTTACGAGCAGTACTTC. As protein: CSAIPQASLYEQYF.

The chain has TRBV29-1 and TRBJ1-1; D ambiguous. V lost 3 bases, J lost 2 bases, and 10 bases lay in between. This CDR3 spans 13 amino acids. From germline, CDR1 is SQVTM and CDR2 ANQGSEA. CDR3 region: CSVEADFNTEAFF. The CDR3 region has the DNA TGCAGCGTTGAGGCAGATTTTAACACTGAAGCTTTCTTT.

The genes are TRBV29-1 and TRBJ1-4, with D unresolved. The ends were cut back, 5 bases at V and 3 bases at J, with 10 bases in the middle. The CDR3 covers 13 residues. Germline loops: CDR1 SQVTM, CDR2 ANQGSEA. The CDR3 DNA reads as TGCAGCGTTAAATTGGAACCTAATGAAAAACTGTTTTTT. Its translation: CSVKLEPNEKLFF. The full variable domain, its missing parts supplied by reference TRBV29-1 and TRBJ1-4, is SAVISQKPSRDICQRGTSLTIQCQVDSQVTMMFWYRQQPGQSLTLIATANQGSEATYESGFVIDKFPISRPNLTFSTLTVSNMSPEDSSIYLCSVKLEPNEKLFFGSGTQLSVL.

Concerning this clonotype: Germline and junction disagree at one end, which may indicate a read error. The rearrangement uses TRBV19 and TRBJ1-1; TRBD1 is a possible D gene (5 bases). Germline loops: CDR1 LNHDA, CDR2 SQIVND (reference sequence). The CDR3 runs to 13 residues. DNA for the CDR3: TGTGCCAGTAGTATAGGACAGAACACTGAAGCTCTCTTT. This sequence encodes CASSIGQNTEALF.

This clonotype was seen at least ten times. The chain combines TRBV5-4 with TRBJ1-2, with D unresolved. V was clipped by 2 bases and J by 0 bases, with 14 bases between them. The CDR3 is made up of 16 amino acids. Per the germline V gene, CDR1 is SGHNT and CDR2 is YYREEE (reference sequence). CDR3 sequence reads: CASSFGVRPANYGYTF. The CDR3 DNA reads TGTGCCAGCAGCTTTGGGGTCAGGCCCGCTAACTATGGCTACACCTTC.

This clonotype was found once. V usage is TRBV19 and J usage is TRBJ2-7, with D possibly matching TRBD2 (6 bases). Per the germline V gene, CDR1 is LNHDA and CDR2 is SQIVND (reference sequence). This CDR3 region has 13 residues. With 3 bases removed from V and 5 bases from J, the gap between germline ends came to 11 bases. CDR3 in DNA: TGTGCCAGTAGTATTTGGAGGGGCGACGAGCAGTACTTC. Protein product: CASSIWRGDEQYF.

The rearrangement uses TRBV25-1 and TRBJ1-1; TRBD1 is a possible D gene (5 bases). Germline CDR1 is MGHDK and CDR2 is SYGVNS. The CDR3 totals 13 residues. With 8 bases removed from V and 3 bases from J, the gap between germline ends came to 13 bases. CDR3 DNA sequence: TGTGCCAGCGGGGGGAGGATCGACACTGAAGCTTTCTTT. It codes for CASGGRIDTEAFF.

The rearrangement joins TRBV24-1 to TRBJ2-3; D is perhaps TRBD1 or TRBD2 (5 bases each). V was cut by 3 bases and J by 2 bases, with 14 bases left in between. Germline V gene lookup returns CDR1 KGHDR and CDR2 SFDVKD. This CDR3 has 16 residues. The CDR3 coding sequence is TGTGCCACCAGTGATCGGGACCGAGCCATCACAGATACGCAGTATTTT. Translated, it gives CATSDRDRAITDTQYF.

This clonotype was observed at least ten times. The J gene is TRBJ1-4, the V gene TRBV20-1; no clear D gene. Per the germline V gene, CDR1 is DFQATT and CDR2 is SNEGSKA (reference sequence). The CDR3 loop spans 12 amino acids. The V end was cut by 1 base, the J end by 4 bases, with 4 bases between. This chain's CDR3 is CSARAGNEKLFF. CDR3 bases: TGCAGTGCTAGAGCCGGTAATGAAAAACTGTTTTTT.

The chain is built from TRBV29-1 and TRBJ2-7; 8 bases match TRBD1. Germline V gene sequence: CDR1 SQVTM, CDR2 ANQGSEA. This CDR3 is built from 13 residues. V trimming: 6 bases; J trimming: 0 bases; junction bases outside the gene matches: 4. The CDR3 region has the DNA TGCAGCGTGCGGACAGGGCACTCCTACGAGCAGTACTTC. It yields the protein CSVRTGHSYEQYF.

J is TRBJ1-1 and V is TRBV7-9, with 7 bases identical to TRBD1. V gave up 8 bases and J gave up 5 bases; unmatched junction bases: 8. This CDR3 region has 13 residues. CDR1 and CDR2 from the germline V gene are SEHNR and FQNEAQ (reference sequence). The CDR3 reads CASGQTGRTEAFF. CDR3 nucleotide sequence: TGTGCCAGCGGACAGACAGGGAGGACTGAAGCTTTCTTT.

The rearrangement joins TRBV29-1 to TRBJ2-1; 7 bases fit TRBD2. Per germline, CDR1 SQVTM and CDR2 ANQGSEA. V shed 5 bases, J shed 3 bases, and the junction held 10 bases outside the gene matches. This CDR3 comprises 15 residues. CDR3 sequence: CSVSSSSGFYNEQFF. The CDR3 nucleotides are TGCAGCGTTTCCTCCAGTAGCGGGTTCTACAATGAGCAGTTCTTC.

The chain couples TRBV24-1 to TRBJ2-3; unclear D gene. CDR1 and CDR2 (germline): KGHDR, SFDVKD. The CDR3 is 13 residues long. CDR3 in amino acids: CATDPRRPDTQYF. The CDR3 nucleotides are TGTGCAACGGACCCTCGGCGGCCAGATACGCAGTATTTT.

The V gene is TRBV5-6, the J gene TRBJ1-6; possibly TRBD1 for D (6 bases). The CDR3 has 15 residues. Germline V gene sequence: CDR1 SGHDT, CDR2 YYEEEE. V gave up 6 bases and J gave up 8 bases, with 18 bases separating them. The CDR3 spells CASNVGQGLHSPLHF. The DNA of the CDR3 is TGTGCCAGCAATGTTGGGCAGGGGCTGCATTCACCCCTCCACTTT.

The V gene is TRBV19, the J gene TRBJ1-1, with TRBD1 matching over 7 bases. V was clipped by 7 bases and J by 4 bases; unmatched bases: 3. Germline V CDR1 and CDR2: LNHDA, SQIVND (reference sequence). The length of the CDR3 is 12 residues. DNA of the CDR3: TGTGCCAGTAAGGAGGGGGCCACTGAAGCTTTCTTT. Translating gives CASKEGATEAFF.

This clonotype has at least ten counts. The J gene is TRBJ2-1, the V gene TRBV24-1; 7 nucleotides align to TRBD2. This CDR3 contains 16 residues. V shed 3 bases, J shed 3 bases, and the junction held 7 bases outside the gene matches. Germline values: CDR1 KGHDR, CDR2 SFDVKD. The CDR3 here is CATSDPSGGGYNEQFF. CDR3 nucleotides: TGTGCCACCAGTGATCCCTCGGGCGGGGGCTACAATGAGCAGTTCTTC.

This clonotype was seen ten or more times. The chain uses TRBV9 and TRBJ2-2; TRBD1 agrees at 10 bases. V was clipped by 4 bases and J by 5 bases; unmatched bases: 8. The CDR3 is made up of 16 amino acids. The germline gives CDR1 SGDLS, CDR2 YYNGEE. The CDR3 nucleotides read TGTGCCAGCAGCCTTTCGACAGGGGGCAGAACCGGGGAGCTGTTTTTT. This translates into CASSLSTGGRTGELFF.

This sequence joins TRBV10-3 and TRBJ1-1; the D gene is possibly TRBD1 (6 bases). Per germline, CDR1 ENHRY and CDR2 SYGVKD. CDR3 length: 15 amino acids. The V end lost 7 bases, the J end lost 2 bases, and 17 bases lay between the germline ends. CDR3 amino acids: CAINVGDRPNTEAFF. DNA for the CDR3: TGTGCCATCAACGTAGGAGACAGGCCTAACACTGAAGCTTTCTTT.

This clonotype was counted a few times. V and J are TRBV20-1 and TRBJ2-5; weak D call: TRBD2 (5 bases). The CDR3 runs 13 residues. Germline CDR1 reads DFQATT; CDR2 reads SNEGSKA (reference sequence). V dropped 5 bases and J dropped 5 bases, with 15 bases sitting between them. The CDR3 reads CSAEDMRAETQYF. Here the CDR3 DNA reads TGCAGTGCTGAAGACATGCGGGCTGAGACCCAGTACTTC.

Comment on this clonotype: This could be a read error, since a much larger clone is one nucleotide away. The chain joins TRBV12-3 or TRBV12-4 to TRBJ1-5; 8 positions match TRBD1. Trimming at V came to 6 bases and at J to 3 bases, leaving 7 bases not matched to a gene. This CDR3 has 15 residues. Here the CDR3 reads CASSPGQVPNQPQHF. The CDR3 nucleotides read TGTGCCAGCAGCCCGGGACAGGTACCCAATCAGCCCCAGCATTTT.